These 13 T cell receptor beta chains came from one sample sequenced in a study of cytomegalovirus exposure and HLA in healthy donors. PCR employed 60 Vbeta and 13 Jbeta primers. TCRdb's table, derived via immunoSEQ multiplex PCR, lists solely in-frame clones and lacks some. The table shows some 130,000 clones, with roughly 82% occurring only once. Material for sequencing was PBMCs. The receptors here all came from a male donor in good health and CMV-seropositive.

CDR3 protein: CASSSTGGSYNEQFF. CDR3 bases: TGTGCCAGTAGTAGTACAGGGGGCTCCTACAATGAGCAGTTCTTC. The chain recombines TRBV19 with TRBJ2-1; 8 bases agree with TRBD1. The CDR3 consists of 15 residues. Germline V gene lookup returns CDR1 LNHDA and CDR2 SQIVND (reference sequence). V shed 4 bases and J 0 bases; nucleotides not matched to a gene: 2.

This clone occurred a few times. The CDR3 here is CASSDGLAGGRPYF. The CDR3 region has the DNA TGTGCCAGCAGTGATGGCCTAGCGGGAGGGCGACCGTATTTT. The J gene is TRBJ2-3, the V gene TRBV2, with TRBD2 matching 12 bases. The V and J ends lost 3 bases and 14 bases, in that order; junction bases with no gene match: 9. The CDR3 covers 14 residues. Germline V gene lookup returns CDR1 SNHLY and CDR2 FYNNEI.

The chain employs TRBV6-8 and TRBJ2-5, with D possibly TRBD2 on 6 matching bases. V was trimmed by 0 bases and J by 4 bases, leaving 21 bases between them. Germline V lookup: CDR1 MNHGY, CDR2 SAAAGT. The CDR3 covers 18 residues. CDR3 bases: TGTGCCAGCAGTTACTCGGGGTGGACTCCTAGCGCGGGAGAGACCCAGTACTTC. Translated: CASSYSGWTPSAGETQYF.

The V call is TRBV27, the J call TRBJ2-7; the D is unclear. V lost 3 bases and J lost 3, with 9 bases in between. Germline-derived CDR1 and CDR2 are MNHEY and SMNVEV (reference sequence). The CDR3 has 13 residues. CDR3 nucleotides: TGTGCCAGCAGTTTTATGAGGTACTACGAGCAGTACTTC. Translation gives CASSFMRYYEQYF.

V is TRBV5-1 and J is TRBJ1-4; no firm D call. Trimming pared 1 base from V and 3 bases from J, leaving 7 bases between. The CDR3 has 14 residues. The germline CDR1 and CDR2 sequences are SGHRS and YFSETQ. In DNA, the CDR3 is TGCGCCAGCAGCTTGCGCCAGGCTAATGAAAAACTGTTTTTT. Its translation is CASSLRQANEKLFF.

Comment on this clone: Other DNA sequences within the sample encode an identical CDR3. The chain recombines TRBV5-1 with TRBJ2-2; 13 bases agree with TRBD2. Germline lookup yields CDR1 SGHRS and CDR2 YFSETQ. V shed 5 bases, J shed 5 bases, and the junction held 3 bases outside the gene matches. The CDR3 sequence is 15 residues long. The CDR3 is CASRATSGGTGELFF. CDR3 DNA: TGCGCCAGCAGGGCGACTAGCGGGGGGACCGGGGAGCTGTTTTTT.

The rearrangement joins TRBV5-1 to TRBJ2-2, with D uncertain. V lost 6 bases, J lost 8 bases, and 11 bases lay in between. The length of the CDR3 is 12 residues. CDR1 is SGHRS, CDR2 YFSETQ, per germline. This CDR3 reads CASTQARGELFF. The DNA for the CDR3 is TGCGCCAGCACCCAGGCCAGGGGGGAGCTGTTTTTT.

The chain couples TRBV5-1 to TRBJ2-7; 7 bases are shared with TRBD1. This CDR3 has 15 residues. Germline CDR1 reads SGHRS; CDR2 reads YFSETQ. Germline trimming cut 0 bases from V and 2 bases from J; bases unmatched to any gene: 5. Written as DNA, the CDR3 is TGCGCCAGCAGCTTGGGTGACAGGGTTACCTACGAGCAGTACTTC. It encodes CASSLGDRVTYEQYF.

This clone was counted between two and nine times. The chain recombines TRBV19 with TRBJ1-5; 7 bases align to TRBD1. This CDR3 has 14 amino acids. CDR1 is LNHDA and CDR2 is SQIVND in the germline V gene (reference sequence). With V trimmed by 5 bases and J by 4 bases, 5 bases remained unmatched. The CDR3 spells CASSPGQFNQPQHF. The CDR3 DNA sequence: TGTGCCAGTAGTCCGGGACAGTTTAATCAGCCCCAGCATTTT.

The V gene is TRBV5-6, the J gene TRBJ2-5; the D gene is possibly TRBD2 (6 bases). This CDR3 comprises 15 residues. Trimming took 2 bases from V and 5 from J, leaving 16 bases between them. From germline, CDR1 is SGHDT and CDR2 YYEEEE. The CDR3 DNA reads TGTGCCAGCAGCTTTGGCGGGATTGGGCGGGAGACCCAGTACTTC. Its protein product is CASSFGGIGRETQYF.

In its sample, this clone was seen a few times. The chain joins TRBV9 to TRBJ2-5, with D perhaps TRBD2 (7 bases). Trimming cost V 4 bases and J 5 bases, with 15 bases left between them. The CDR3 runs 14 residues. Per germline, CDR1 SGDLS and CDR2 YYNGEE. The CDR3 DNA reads TGTGCCAGCAGCCTAGGGGGGGGCGCGGAGACCCAGTACTTC. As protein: CASSLGGGAETQYF.

CDR3 sequence: CAWRPRDTDTYEQYF. For the CDR3, the DNA is TGTGCCTGGAGACCCCGGGACACGGACACCTACGAGCAGTACTTC. The chain employs TRBV30 and TRBJ2-7; TRBD1 is a possible D gene (6 bases). The CDR3 has 15 amino acids. V dropped 3 bases and J dropped 2 bases, with 17 bases sitting between them. Germline CDR1 reads GTSNPN; CDR2 reads SVGIG (reference sequence).

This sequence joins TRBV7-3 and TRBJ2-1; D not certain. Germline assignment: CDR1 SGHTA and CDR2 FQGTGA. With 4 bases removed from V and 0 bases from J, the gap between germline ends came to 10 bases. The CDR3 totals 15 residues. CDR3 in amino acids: CASSSDSSSYNEQFF. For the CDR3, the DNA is TGTGCCAGCAGCTCAGACTCTAGCTCCTACAATGAGCAGTTCTTC.